A selection of T cell receptor beta chains follows, all from one sample in a study of OX40 agonist ivuxolimab in advanced cancers. Measured with immunoSEQ multiplex PCR; TCRdb has only the in-frame clones, and not every one. The profile covers approximately 31,000 clones, with about 89% appearing a single time and 25% taken by the ten largest. The specimen comprised CD4+ or CD8+ T cells sorted from blood, sampled in a trial of the OX40 agonist ivuxolimab. The receptors derive from an adult with an advanced solid tumor such as melanoma, head and neck, liver or kidney cancer. Each CDR3 is given with its conserved first and last residue. Fields, in order: V gene, D gene, J gene, clone size, CDR3 protein, CDR3 DNA. D genes are given only for firm matches. Rows may omit the clone size; those that give it use once, few, many or a size class.

V gene: TRBV10-3
D gene: -
J gene: TRBJ1-2
clone size: few
CDR3 protein: CAITDSFYGYTF
CDR3 DNA: TGTGCCATCACTGACAGTTTCTATGGCTACACCTTC

V gene: TRBV6-5
D gene: -
J gene: TRBJ1-1
clone size: -
CDR3 protein: CASSYSLRANTEAFF
CDR3 DNA: TGTGCCAGCAGTTACTCCCTCAGGGCGAACACTGAAGCTTTCTTT

V gene: TRBV6-5
D gene: TRBD2
J gene: TRBJ2-1
clone size: -
CDR3 protein: CASGRGATYNEQFF
CDR3 DNA: TGTGCCAGCGGGAGGGGAGCTACCTACAATGAGCAGTTCTTC

V gene: TRBV9
D gene: -
J gene: TRBJ2-7
clone size: -
CDR3 protein: CASSPGGGSYEQYF
CDR3 DNA: TGTGCCAGCAGCCCCGGGGGTGGGAGCTACGAGCAGTACTTC

V gene: TRBV19
D gene: TRBD1
J gene: TRBJ1-5
clone size: once
CDR3 protein: CAEKQRDRHNRQPQHF
CDR3 DNA: TGTGCCGAAAAGCAAAGGGACAGACACAATCGTCAGCCCCAGCATTTT

V gene: TRBV19
D gene: TRBD1
J gene: TRBJ2-3
clone size: -
CDR3 protein: CASKRGTGRSDTQYF
CDR3 DNA: TGTGCCAGTAAACGGGGGACAGGGAGGTCGGATACGCAGTATTTT

V gene: TRBV5-8
D gene: TRBD2
J gene: TRBJ2-3
clone size: once
CDR3 protein: CASSADRSSGRWADTQYF
CDR3 DNA: TGTGCCAGCAGCGCGGATAGATCTAGCGGGAGGTGGGCAGATACGCAGTATTTT

V gene: TRBV6-1
D gene: TRBD2
J gene: TRBJ2-3
clone size: -
CDR3 protein: CASRSGGKDTQYF
CDR3 DNA: TGTGCCAGCAGGTCCGGGGGGAAGGATACGCAGTATTTT

V gene: TRBV2
D gene: -
J gene: TRBJ1-4
clone size: -
CDR3 protein: CASSEAFSDEKLFF
CDR3 DNA: TGTGCCAGCAGTGAAGCCTTCAGCGACGAAAAACTGTTTTTT

V gene: TRBV6-4
D gene: TRBD2
J gene: TRBJ2-3
clone size: once
CDR3 protein: CASSVAGERRDTQYF
CDR3 DNA: TGTGCCAGCAGTGTAGCGGGAGAAAGGAGGGATACGCAGTATTTT

V gene: TRBV7-2
D gene: TRBD1
J gene: TRBJ1-1
clone size: once
CDR3 protein: CASSMTGGTEAFF
CDR3 DNA: TGTGCCAGCAGCATGACAGGGGGAACTGAAGCTTTCTTT

V gene: TRBV7-9
D gene: -
J gene: TRBJ2-1
clone size: once
CDR3 protein: CASSPVGAGYNEQFF
CDR3 DNA: TGTGCCAGCAGCCCAGTAGGAGCTGGGTACAATGAGCAGTTCTTC

V gene: TRBV29-1
D gene: TRBD2
J gene: TRBJ2-5
clone size: -
CDR3 protein: CSARLAGEETQYF
CDR3 DNA: TGCAGCGCCCGACTAGCGGGAGAAGAGACCCAGTACTTC

V gene: TRBV29-1
D gene: TRBD1
J gene: TRBJ2-3
clone size: -
CDR3 protein: CSVAGTGIGDTQYF
CDR3 DNA: TGCAGCGTCGCAGGGACAGGGATCGGAGATACGCAGTATTTT

V gene: TRBV7-9
D gene: -
J gene: TRBJ1-1
clone size: -
CDR3 protein: CASSLDIQTNTEAFF
CDR3 DNA: TGTGCCAGCAGCTTGGATATACAAACGAACACTGAAGCTTTCTTT

V gene: TRBV5-1
D gene: TRBD2
J gene: TRBJ2-2
clone size: -
CDR3 protein: CASRPLGLADTGELFF
CDR3 DNA: TGCGCCAGCAGACCCCTGGGACTAGCGGATACCGGGGAGCTGTTTTTT

V gene: TRBV27
D gene: -
J gene: TRBJ1-1
clone size: -
CDR3 protein: CASSWAKGAEAFF
CDR3 DNA: TGTGCCAGCAGTTGGGCCAAGGGAGCTGAAGCTTTCTTT

V gene: TRBV5-1
D gene: TRBD2
J gene: TRBJ2-3
clone size: -
CDR3 protein: CASSLAGGGGTDTQYF
CDR3 DNA: TGCGCCAGCAGCTTGGCCGGGGGCGGGGGGACAGATACGCAGTATTTT

V gene: TRBV19
D gene: -
J gene: TRBJ2-7
clone size: -
CDR3 protein: CASSAIVGYEQYF
CDR3 DNA: TGTGCCAGTAGTGCTATAGTGGGCTACGAGCAGTACTTC

V gene: TRBV6-6
D gene: -
J gene: TRBJ2-1
clone size: -
CDR3 protein: CASSPSPVEHEQFF
CDR3 DNA: TGTGCCAGCAGCCCCTCCCCTGTGGAACATGAGCAGTTCTTC